This TCR beta chain was sequenced in a study of blood T cells in healthy people across ages. Peripheral blood samples of around 9.3 milliliters were drawn from each donor. General observations from the study: Roughly linear age-related decline in beta diversity appeared, significant by age roughly 40.

CDR1 and CDR2 from the germline V gene are MNHNS and SASEGT. Between the trimmed V and J ends, which lost 6 bases and 3 bases, there was a span of 14 bases. The CDR3 covers 15 residues. As concerns this clonotype: Its antigen remains unknown.

Alongside a J-beta primer mix, a sample-barcoded 5' primer served in a second PCR lasting roughly 7 to 11 cycles. A single record per CDR3 protein comes from TCRdb applying MiXCR to the 5' RACE reads. The sample includes more than 500,000 distinct CDR3 sequences, about 27% of them seen just once. This sample also belongs to another study, concerning T cells of mothers and their children. That study reports: A few healthy Caucasian mothers, along with their six children, were the donors.

This receptor was obtained from a boy aged 2 to 10 in good health. The chain employs TRBV6-1 and TRBJ1-4; D gene ambiguous. The sample comprised blood. The DNA of the CDR3 is TGTGCCAGCAGGTTGAACGACTTACCTAATGAAAAACTGTTTTTT. Its translation is CASRLNDLPNEKLFF.